The 17 T cell receptor beta chains below were found in one sample sequenced in a study of shared clonotypes between healthy human individuals. Some clones are missing from TCRdb's copy, which holds only in-frame ones; the method was immunoSEQ multiplex PCR. Altogether about 490,000 clones are present, around 80% being singletons, with the ten largest covering roughly 12%. The sequenced material came from PBMCs. All receptors come from a woman between 40 and 50 years old in good health. Some clones in this sample may be carry-over from other donors' samples.

CDR3 nucleotide sequence: TGCGCCAGCAGCCACCCGGGACAATCCCGTAATCAGCCCCAGCATTTT. This gives the protein CASSHPGQSRNQPQHF. The rearrangement uses TRBV4-1 and TRBJ1-5; a weak D match, TRBD1 (6 bases). Germline loops: CDR1 MGHRA, CDR2 YSYEKL. Trimming removed 3 bases from V and 4 bases from J, with 16 bases in between. The CDR3 spans 16 residues.

The V call is TRBV6-4, the J call TRBJ2-1; tentatively, D is TRBD2 (5 bases). The V and J ends lost 5 bases and 0 bases respectively, with 8 bases between them. CDR3 length: 14 amino acids. Germline assignment: CDR1 MRHNA and CDR2 SNTAGT. The CDR3 nucleotides are TGTGCCAGCAGTCGGGAAAGCTCCTACAATGAGCAGTTCTTC. This codes for CASSRESSYNEQFF.

Only a few counts were recorded for this clone. V gene TRBV20-1 combines with J gene TRBJ1-1, with a weak D call TRBD1 (5 bases). This CDR3 spans 11 amino acids. The germline V gene encodes CDR1 DFQATT and CDR2 SNEGSKA (reference sequence). The V end lost 6 bases, the J end lost 7 bases, and 12 bases lay between the germline ends. The DNA for the CDR3 is TGCAGTGCCAAAGACAGATATGAAGCTTTCTTT. This gives the protein CSAKDRYEAFF.

This clone was seen ten or more times. V usage is TRBV5-1 and J usage is TRBJ2-1; D is possibly TRBD2 (6 bases). Germline V gene data show CDR1 as SGHRS and CDR2 as YFSETQ. The CDR3 has 16 amino acids. V lost 3 bases and J 6 bases, leaving 19 bases between the germline ends. CDR3: CASSYGGRTAVNEQFF. The CDR3 DNA follows: TGCGCCAGCAGCTATGGAGGGAGGACGGCAGTCAATGAGCAGTTCTTC.

The chain has TRBV11-3 and TRBJ1-2; D is possibly TRBD1 (6 bases). Trimming shortened V by 3 bases and J by 4 bases, and 9 bases separated the two germline ends. The germline V gene encodes CDR1 SGHNT and CDR2 YENEEA. CDR3 size: 13 residues. CDR3 nucleotide sequence: TGTGCCAGCAGCTTCTTACAGGGCTATGGCTACACCTTC. This encodes CASSFLQGYGYTF.

V and J are TRBV5-1 and TRBJ1-1; D possibly corresponds to TRBD1 (5 bases). The V end lost 2 bases, the J end lost 5 bases, and 10 bases lay between the germline ends. Germline V gives CDR1 SGHRS, CDR2 YFSETQ. The CDR3 length is 13 residues. The CDR3, as DNA: TGCGCCAGCAGCTTCAATGCAGGGACTGAAGCTTTCTTT. Protein: CASSFNAGTEAFF.

The J gene is TRBJ1-4, the V gene TRBV27, with 8 bases matching TRBD1. Looked up from germline, CDR1 is MNHEY and CDR2 is SMNVEV (reference sequence). CDR3 length: 13 amino acids. The V and J ends lost 6 bases and 8 bases, in that order; junction bases with no gene match: 5. This chain's CDR3 is CASRLTGAEKLFF. CDR3 nucleotides: TGTGCCAGCAGACTGACAGGGGCGGAAAAACTGTTTTTT. The complete variable domain, with remaining parts taken from reference TRBV27 and TRBJ1-4, reads EAQVTQNPRYLITVTGKKLTVTCSQNMNHEYMSWYRQDPGLGLRQIYYSMNVEVTDKGDVPEGYKVSRKEKRNFPLILESPSPNQTSLYFCASRLTGAEKLFFGSGTQLSVL.

The V and J genes are TRBV30 and TRBJ1-2, with D unresolved. Germline V CDR1 and CDR2: GTSNPN, SVGIG (reference sequence). This CDR3 is 11 amino acids long. V was clipped by 4 bases and J by 1 base, with 4 bases between them. In DNA form, the CDR3 reads TGTGCCTGGAACCTTAACTATGGCTACACCTTC. Its translation: CAWNLNYGYTF.

This chain links TRBV4-3 with TRBJ2-1; D not certain. The CDR3 totals 14 residues. Trimming pared 0 bases from V and 9 bases from J, leaving 12 bases between. Germline V gene lookup returns CDR1 LGHNA and CDR2 YSLEER. CDR3 residues: CASSQDGLAPEQFF. The CDR3 nucleotides are TGCGCCAGCAGCCAAGATGGCCTGGCCCCTGAGCAGTTCTTC.

In regard to this clone: Additional DNA sequences in this sample encode the identical CDR3. V usage is TRBV11-2 and J usage is TRBJ2-7; 8 positions match TRBD1. Germline loops: CDR1 SGHAT, CDR2 FQNNGV. The CDR3 is made up of 14 amino acids. The V segment lost 4 bases and the J segment 3 bases; nucleotides outside the gene matches: 5. The CDR3 sequence: CASSSQQGVYEQYF. CDR3 DNA: TGTGCCAGCAGCTCGCAACAGGGGGTCTACGAGCAGTACTTC. Combining the CDR3 with reference TRBV11-2 and TRBJ2-7 gives the whole variable domain EAGVAQSPRYKIIEKRQSVAFWCNPISGHATLYWYQQILGQGPKLLIQFQNNGVVDDSQLPKDRFSAERLKGVDSTLKIQPAKLEDSAVYLCASSSQQGVYEQYFGPGTRLTVT.

The chain joins TRBV19 to TRBJ1-5; the D is unclear. The CDR3 is 14 amino acids. V lost 1 base, J lost 10 bases, and 14 bases lay in between. The germline V gene encodes CDR1 LNHDA and CDR2 SQIVND (reference sequence). CDR3 residues: CASSIGSGWEPQHF. CDR3 DNA sequence: TGTGCCAGTAGTATAGGGTCCGGGTGGGAACCCCAGCATTTT.

The rearrangement links TRBV28 to TRBJ2-7; D assignment may be TRBD1 or TRBD2 (6 bases each). The CDR3 runs to 14 residues. The germline gives CDR1 MDHEN, CDR2 SYDVKM. V was clipped by 5 bases and J by 2 bases, with 13 bases between them. CDR3 amino acids: CASSPGAPPYEQYF. DNA of the CDR3: TGTGCCAGCAGTCCGGGGGCCCCACCCTACGAGCAGTACTTC.

This clone was seen a few times. This chain uses TRBV4-1 with TRBJ2-5; D is uncertain. The J call is doubtful: the DNA matches TRBJ2-7 better. Germline V gives CDR1 MGHRA, CDR2 YSYEKL. The CDR3 sequence is 15 residues long. CDR3 region: CASSHLKASSYEQYF. The CDR3 bases are TGCGCCAGCAGCCACCTAAAGGCTAGCTCCTACGAGCAGTACTTC.

CDR3 in DNA: TGTGCCACCAGCAGAGAAGCGGGGGTATCTTTAGAGCAGTTCTTC. It codes for CATSREAGVSLEQFF. This chain links TRBV15 with TRBJ2-1; 8 bases line up with TRBD2. The CDR3 totals 15 residues. J gave up 10 bases and V 0 bases, and 8 bases lay outside the gene matches. Germline CDR1 LNHNV, CDR2 YYDKDF (reference sequence).

The table lists this clone with a count of one. The chain links TRBV11-2 to TRBJ2-1, with 10 bases fitting TRBD2. Germline V CDR1 and CDR2: SGHAT, FQNNGV. CDR3 length equals 16 residues. After removal of 5 bases from V and 7 bases from J, the junction contained 11 bases not matched to a gene. CDR3 amino acids: CASSLQVSSGRNEQFF. The CDR3 bases are TGTGCCAGCAGCCTACAGGTATCTAGCGGGAGAAATGAGCAGTTCTTC.

This clone has only one observation. The chain carries TRBV5-4 and TRBJ2-5, with D possibly being TRBD1 (7 bases). Trimming cost V 4 bases and J 5 bases, with 15 bases left between them. CDR1 is SGHNT and CDR2 is YYREEE in the germline V gene (reference sequence). The CDR3 length is 14 residues. For the CDR3, the DNA is TGTGCCAGCAGCCAGGGGGGCGGAGGCGAGACCCAGTACTTC. Protein product: CASSQGGGGETQYF. Variable domain in full (rest from reference TRBV5-4 and TRBJ2-5): ETGVTQSPTHLIKTRGQQVTLRCSSQSGHNTVSWYQQALGQGPQFIFQYYREEENGRGNFPPRFSGLQFPNYSSELNVNALELDDSALYLCASSQGGGGETQYFGPGTRLLVL.

This chain uses TRBV6-1 with TRBJ2-7, with D perhaps matching TRBD1 or TRBD2 (5 bases each). The germline CDR1 and CDR2 sequences are MNHNS and SASEGT. This CDR3 comprises 13 residues. V dropped 6 bases and J dropped 5 bases, with 14 bases sitting between them. The CDR3 reads CASREAGLDEQYF. The DNA of the CDR3 is TGTGCCAGCAGGGAGGCAGGGTTGGACGAGCAGTACTTC.